This TCR beta chain was sequenced in a study of T cell repertoires in aging, cancer and after chemotherapy. Study context: Paired samples before and after chemotherapy came from glioblastoma patients receiving temozolomide-based therapy.

By share, this clonotype counts as medium-sized. Antigen: not known. Peripheral blood genomic DNA, not sorted cells or RNA, was the template. Overall study results and limits: In healthy donors, age-related TCR diversity loss mainly reflected lost richness. In each cancer cohort, median generation probability increased across chemotherapy, suggesting thymic output rebounded. No conclusions about immunological memory after chemotherapy can be drawn from the repertoire data.

TRB rearrangements spanning V, D and J were amplified using mixed TRB-A/B primers. One entry per CDR3 protein, called by TCRdb with MiXCR from the multiplex PCR reads. The data contain over a thousand distinct CDR3 sequences, more than 20% of them seen just once; the ten biggest clones take up 65% to 70%. The sample was blood. The source of this sequence is a human donor with a solid tumor.

CDR3 DNA: TGTGCCAGCAGTCCCGGACAGGGAAACACCGGGGAGCTGTTTTTT. This sequence encodes CASSPGQGNTGELFF. The chain employs TRBV6-5 and TRBJ2-2; 8 positions match TRBD1. CDR3 length equals 15 residues. Germline CDR1 reads MNHEY; CDR2 reads SVGAGI. Trimming took 5 bases from V and 2 from J; bases not matched to a gene: 4.